These 13 T cell receptor beta chains came from one sample sequenced in a study of CD8+ T cells in alopecia areata (dated by TCRdb to between 2017 and 2018). Library creation used the immunoSEQ multiplex PCR assay. RNA was extracted from all samples and reverse transcribed into cDNA as template for TCR sequencing. In its TCRdb copy, this immuneACCESS table keeps in-frame sequences only and misses some clones. Where compared with another copy, unresolved V genes explain less than half of these, and the others have no known cause. This sample comprises 140,000 to 150,000 clones, 62% of them detected only once. Less than 40% of the sample is in the top ten clones. Sample: CD8+ T cells sorted from blood. Receptors were obtained from a human donor in good health.

The gene calls are TRBV5-1 and TRBJ2-1; D remains unclear. Trimming left V 0 bases short and J 0 bases short, with 7 bases between. The CDR3 length is 15 residues. The germline V gene has CDR1 SGHRS and CDR2 YFSETQ. The CDR3 DNA is TGCGCCAGCAGCTTGGGGACCTACTCCTACAATGAGCAGTTCTTC. Translating it yields CASSLGTYSYNEQFF.

This chain joins TRBV15 and TRBJ2-1; D gene uncertain. Germline CDR1 LNHNV, CDR2 YYDKDF (reference sequence). V was pared by 0 bases and J by 7 bases, with 10 bases between. This CDR3 is 14 amino acids long. The CDR3 DNA reads TGTGCCACCAGCAGAGATGGGGTTTGGAATGAGCAGTTCTTC. As protein: CATSRDGVWNEQFF.

The chain uses TRBV7-6 and TRBJ2-1; TRBD2 matches at 10 bases. The CDR3 length is 17 residues. CDR1 and CDR2 from the germline V gene are SGHVS and FNYEAQ. The junction had 8 bases not matched to a gene; V was cut back by 5 bases and J by 1 base. The CDR3 bases are TGTGCCAGCAGCGTACTAGCGGGACCCTCTTCCTACAATGAGCAGTTCTTC. Protein product: CASSVLAGPSSYNEQFF.

V gene TRBV29-1 combines with J gene TRBJ2-5; 14 positions match TRBD2. Germline V lookup: CDR1 SQVTM, CDR2 ANQGSEA. The CDR3 has 17 amino acids. The J segment lost 8 bases and the V segment lost 1 base, leaving 12 bases of the junction unmatched. CDR3 coding DNA: TGCAGCGTTGAAGCCCCTCACCCGGGACTAGCGGGAGCAACCCAGTACTTC. Amino acid sequence: CSVEAPHPGLAGATQYF.

The chain is built from TRBV6-5 and TRBJ2-3; D not resolved. This CDR3 region has 14 residues. Germline-derived CDR1 and CDR2 are MNHEY and SVGAGI. Deletions cut 5 bases from V and 2 bases from J, with 11 bases between. The CDR3 nucleotides are TGTGCCAGCAGTCTTAGTTCCAACACAGATACGCAGTATTTT. It codes for CASSLSSNTDTQYF.

Only a few counts were recorded for this clone. The gene calls are TRBV30 and TRBJ2-1, with D possibly TRBD1 on 6 matching bases. V gave up 3 bases and J gave up 0 bases, with 12 bases separating them. The length of the CDR3 is 15 residues. The germline gives CDR1 GTSNPN, CDR2 SVGIG (reference sequence). The CDR3 nucleotides read TGTGCCTGGAGCCGGGGACACAGCTCCTACAATGAGCAGTTCTTC. This codes for CAWSRGHSSYNEQFF. The full variable domain, completed using reference TRBV30 and TRBJ2-1, is SQTIHQWPATLVQPVGSPLSLECTVEGTSNPNLYWYRQAAGRGLQLLFYSVGIGQISSEVPQNLSASRPQDRQFILSSKKLLLSDSGFYLCAWSRGHSSYNEQFFGPGTRLTVL.

This rearrangement joins TRBV5-1 to TRBJ1-5; 9 bases are a match to TRBD1. This CDR3 is 14 amino acids long. Looked up from germline, CDR1 is SGHRS and CDR2 is YFSETQ. The V segment lost 2 bases and the J segment 7 bases; nucleotides outside the gene matches: 4. The CDR3 nucleotides read TGCGCCAGCAGCTTACAGGGGGCTGGGCAGCCCCAGCATTTT. This encodes CASSLQGAGQPQHF.

This chain uses TRBV28 with TRBJ1-5; no firm D call. The V gene's germline CDR1 is MDHEN and CDR2 SYDVKM. V was cut by 1 base and J by 12 bases, with 16 bases left in between. This CDR3 region has 14 residues. The CDR3 bases are TGTGCCAGCAGTTTATTTGAGGCACCGAGGGACCAGCATTTT. Protein sequence: CASSLFEAPRDQHF.

The CDR3 here is CASSLEGIGVNQPQHF. The CDR3 DNA reads TGCGCCAGCAGCTTGGAAGGGATCGGTGTCAATCAGCCCCAGCATTTT. The chain links TRBV5-1 to TRBJ1-5, with D unclear. From germline, CDR1 is SGHRS and CDR2 YFSETQ. The CDR3 contains 16 residues. V was clipped by 0 bases and J by 3 bases, with 13 bases between them.

The table lists this clone with a few counts. The chain joins TRBV7-8 to TRBJ2-3; 11 nucleotides align to TRBD2. The V gene end was trimmed by 5 bases and the J gene end by 0 bases; junction bases not matched to a gene: 1. This CDR3 contains 15 residues. Germline CDR1 reads SGHVS; CDR2 reads FQNEAQ. Written as DNA, the CDR3 is TGTGCCAGCAGCCGGACTAGCGGGAGCACAGATACGCAGTATTTT. This encodes CASSRTSGSTDTQYF.

The chain uses TRBV29-1 and TRBJ1-2; possibly TRBD1 for D (5 bases). V gave up 3 bases and J gave up 3 bases, with 8 bases separating them. This CDR3 spans 12 amino acids. CDR1 and CDR2 (germline): SQVTM, ANQGSEA. CDR3 DNA sequence: TGCAGCGTTGACGAGGGGTACTATGGCTACACCTTC. Translating it yields CSVDEGYYGYTF.

The rearrangement links TRBV27 to TRBJ1-4, with a possible D match to TRBD1 (6 bases). Trimming left V 5 bases short and J 4 bases short, with 14 bases between. Germline loops: CDR1 MNHEY, CDR2 SMNVEV (reference sequence). CDR3 length: 15 residues. CDR3 protein: CASSPNREGNEKLFF. The CDR3 region has the DNA TGTGCCAGCAGTCCGAACAGGGAGGGTAATGAAAAACTGTTTTTT.

The table lists this clone with a count of one. The chain employs TRBV6-5 and TRBJ2-1; unclear D gene. The CDR3 sequence is 13 residues long. V gave up 5 bases and J gave up 6 bases, with 11 bases separating them. The germline gives CDR1 MNHEY, CDR2 SVGAGI. CDR3 residues: CASSSAWGNEQFF. The CDR3 coding sequence is TGTGCCAGCAGTAGCGCGTGGGGCAATGAGCAGTTCTTC.